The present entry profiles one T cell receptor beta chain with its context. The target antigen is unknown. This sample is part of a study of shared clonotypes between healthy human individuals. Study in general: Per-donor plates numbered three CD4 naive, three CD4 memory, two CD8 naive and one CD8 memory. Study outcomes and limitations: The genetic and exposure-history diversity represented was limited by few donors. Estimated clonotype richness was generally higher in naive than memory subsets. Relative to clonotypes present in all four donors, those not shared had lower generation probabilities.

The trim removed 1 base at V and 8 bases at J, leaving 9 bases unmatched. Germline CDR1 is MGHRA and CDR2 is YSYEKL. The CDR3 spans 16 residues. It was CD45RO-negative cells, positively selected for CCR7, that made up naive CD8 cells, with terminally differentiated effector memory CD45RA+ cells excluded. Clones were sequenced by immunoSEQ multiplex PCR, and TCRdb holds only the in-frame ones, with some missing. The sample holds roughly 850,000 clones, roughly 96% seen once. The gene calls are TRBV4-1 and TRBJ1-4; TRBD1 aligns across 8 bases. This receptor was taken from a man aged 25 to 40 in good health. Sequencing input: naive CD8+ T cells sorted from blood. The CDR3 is CASSQAYGQGDEKLFF. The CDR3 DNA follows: TGCGCCAGCAGCCAAGCATATGGACAGGGAGACGAAAAACTGTTTTTT.